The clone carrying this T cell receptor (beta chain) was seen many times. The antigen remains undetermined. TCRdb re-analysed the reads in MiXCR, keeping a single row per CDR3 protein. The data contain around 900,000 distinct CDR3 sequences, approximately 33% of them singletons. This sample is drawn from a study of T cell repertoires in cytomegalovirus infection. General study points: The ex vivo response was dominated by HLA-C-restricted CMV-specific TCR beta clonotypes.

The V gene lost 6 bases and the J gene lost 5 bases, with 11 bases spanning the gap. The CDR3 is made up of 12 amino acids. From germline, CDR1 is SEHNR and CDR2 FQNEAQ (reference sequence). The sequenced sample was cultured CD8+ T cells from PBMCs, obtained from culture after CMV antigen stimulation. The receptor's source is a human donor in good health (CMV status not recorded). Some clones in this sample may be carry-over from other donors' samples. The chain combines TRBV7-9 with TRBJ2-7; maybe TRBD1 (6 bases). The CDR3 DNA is TGTGCCAGCAGTCCTACAGGGAACGAGCAGTACTTC. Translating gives CASSPTGNEQYF.